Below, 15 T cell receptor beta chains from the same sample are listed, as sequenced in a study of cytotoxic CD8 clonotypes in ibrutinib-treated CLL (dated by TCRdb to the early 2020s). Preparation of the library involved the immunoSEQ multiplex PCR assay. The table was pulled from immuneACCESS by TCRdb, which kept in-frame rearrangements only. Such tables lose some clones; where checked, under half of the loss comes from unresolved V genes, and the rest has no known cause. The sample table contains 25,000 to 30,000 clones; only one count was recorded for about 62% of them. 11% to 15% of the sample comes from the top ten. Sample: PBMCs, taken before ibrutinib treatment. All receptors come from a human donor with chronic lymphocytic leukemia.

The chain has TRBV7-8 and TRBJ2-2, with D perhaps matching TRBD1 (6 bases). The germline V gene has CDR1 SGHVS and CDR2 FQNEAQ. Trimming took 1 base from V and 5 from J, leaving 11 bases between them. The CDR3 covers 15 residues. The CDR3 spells CASSLDRVETGELFF. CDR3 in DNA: TGTGCCAGCAGCTTAGACAGGGTAGAGACCGGGGAGCTGTTTTTT.

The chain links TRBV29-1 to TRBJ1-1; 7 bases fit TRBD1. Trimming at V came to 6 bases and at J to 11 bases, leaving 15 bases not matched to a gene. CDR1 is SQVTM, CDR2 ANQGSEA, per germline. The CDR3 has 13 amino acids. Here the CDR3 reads CSVAKGTGTDAFF. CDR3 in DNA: TGCAGCGTAGCTAAAGGTACCGGGACAGACGCTTTCTTT.

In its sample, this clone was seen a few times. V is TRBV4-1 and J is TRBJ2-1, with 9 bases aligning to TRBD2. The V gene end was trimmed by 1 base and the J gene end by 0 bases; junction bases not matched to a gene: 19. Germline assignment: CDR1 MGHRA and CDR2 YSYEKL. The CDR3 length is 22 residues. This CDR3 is CASSQVSLVGAGGFSSYNEQFF. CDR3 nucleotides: TGCGCCAGCAGCCAAGTCTCTCTAGTGGGAGCGGGGGGTTTTAGCTCCTACAATGAGCAGTTCTTC.

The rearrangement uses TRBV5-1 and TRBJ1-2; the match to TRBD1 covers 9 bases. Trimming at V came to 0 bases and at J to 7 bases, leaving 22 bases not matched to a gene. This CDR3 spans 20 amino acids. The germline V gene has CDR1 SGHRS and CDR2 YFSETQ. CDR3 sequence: CASSLVGTGSSTTGFRGYTF. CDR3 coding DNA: TGCGCCAGCAGCTTGGTAGGGACAGGGTCTAGTACTACCGGCTTTCGTGGCTACACCTTC.

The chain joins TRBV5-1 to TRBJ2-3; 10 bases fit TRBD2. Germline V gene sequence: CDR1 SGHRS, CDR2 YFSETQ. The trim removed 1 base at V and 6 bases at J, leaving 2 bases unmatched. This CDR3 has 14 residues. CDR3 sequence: CASSLLAGADTQYF. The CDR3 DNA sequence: TGCGCCAGCAGCTTGCTAGCGGGAGCGGATACGCAGTATTTT.

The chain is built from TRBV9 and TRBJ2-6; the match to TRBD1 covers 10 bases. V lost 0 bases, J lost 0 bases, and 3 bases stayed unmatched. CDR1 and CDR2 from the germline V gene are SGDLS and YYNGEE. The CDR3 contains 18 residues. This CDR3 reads CASSVGGQGSSGANVLTF. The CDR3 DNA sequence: TGTGCCAGCAGCGTAGGGGGACAGGGGAGCTCTGGGGCCAACGTCCTGACTTTC.

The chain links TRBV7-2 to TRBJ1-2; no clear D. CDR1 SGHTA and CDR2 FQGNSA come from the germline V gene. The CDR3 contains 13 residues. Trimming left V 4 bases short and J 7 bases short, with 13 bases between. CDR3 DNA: TGTGCCAGCAGCTCGCGACGGTCTCCTGGCTACACCTTC. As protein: CASSSRRSPGYTF.

The CDR3 reads CASSRDRSPLSAFF. Written as DNA, the CDR3 is TGTGCCAGCAGCAGGGACAGGTCTCCCCTTTCGGCTTTCTTT. The genes are TRBV7-2 and TRBJ1-1, with 8 bases that match TRBD1. This CDR3 has 14 residues. Per the germline V gene, CDR1 is SGHTA and CDR2 is FQGNSA. The J segment lost 11 bases and the V segment lost 5 bases, leaving 13 bases of the junction unmatched. The variable domain in full, completed from reference TRBV7-2 and TRBJ1-1, reads GAGVSQSPSNKVTEKGKDVELRCDPISGHTALYWYRQSLGQGLEFLIYFQGNSAPDKSGLPSDRFSAERTGGSVSTLTIQRTQQEDSAVYLCASSRDRSPLSAFFGQGTRLTVV.

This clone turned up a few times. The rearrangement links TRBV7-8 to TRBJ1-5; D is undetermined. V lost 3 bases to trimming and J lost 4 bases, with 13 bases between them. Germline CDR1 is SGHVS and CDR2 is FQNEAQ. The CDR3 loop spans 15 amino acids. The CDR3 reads CASSLSAGWNQPQHF. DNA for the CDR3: TGTGCCAGCAGCTTGTCCGCAGGATGGAATCAGCCCCAGCATTTT.

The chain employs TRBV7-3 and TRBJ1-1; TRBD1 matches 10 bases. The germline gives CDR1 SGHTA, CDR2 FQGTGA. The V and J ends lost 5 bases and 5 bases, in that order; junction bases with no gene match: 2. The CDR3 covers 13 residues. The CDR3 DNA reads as TGTGCCAGCAGCCGGGACAGGGGAACTGAAGCTTTCTTT. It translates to CASSRDRGTEAFF.

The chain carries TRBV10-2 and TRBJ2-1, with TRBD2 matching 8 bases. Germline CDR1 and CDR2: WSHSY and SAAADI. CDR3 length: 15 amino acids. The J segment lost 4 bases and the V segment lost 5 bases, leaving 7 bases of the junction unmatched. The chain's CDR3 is CASSYTSGTYNEQFF. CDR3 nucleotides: TGCGCCAGCAGTTATACTAGCGGAACGTACAATGAGCAGTTCTTC.

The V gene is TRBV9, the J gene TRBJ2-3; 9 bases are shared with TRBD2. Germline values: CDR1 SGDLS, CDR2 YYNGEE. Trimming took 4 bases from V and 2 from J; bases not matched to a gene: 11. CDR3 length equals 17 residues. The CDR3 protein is CASSPFRGGEFTDTQYF. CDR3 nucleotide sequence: TGTGCCAGCAGCCCCTTTCGCGGGGGGGAATTCACAGATACGCAGTATTTT.

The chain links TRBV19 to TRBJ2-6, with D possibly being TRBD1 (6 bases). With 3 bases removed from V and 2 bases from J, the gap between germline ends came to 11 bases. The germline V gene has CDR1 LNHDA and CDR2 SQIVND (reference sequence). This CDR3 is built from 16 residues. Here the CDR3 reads CASSIDRTPGANVLTF. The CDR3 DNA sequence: TGTGCCAGTAGTATCGACAGGACTCCTGGGGCCAACGTCCTGACTTTC.

The CDR3 loop is CASRLQGNSYNEQFF. The DNA of the CDR3 is TGTGCCAGCAGGCTTCAGGGGAACTCCTACAATGAGCAGTTCTTC. The genes are TRBV6-5 and TRBJ2-1; D perhaps matches TRBD1 (6 bases). Germline loops: CDR1 MNHEY, CDR2 SVGAGI. The CDR3 has 15 amino acids. V lost 6 bases and J 0 bases, leaving 12 bases between the germline ends.

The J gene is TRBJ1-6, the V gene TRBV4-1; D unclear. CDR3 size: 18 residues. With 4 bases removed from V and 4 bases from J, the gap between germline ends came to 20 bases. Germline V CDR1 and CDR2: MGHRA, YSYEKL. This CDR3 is CASSPHPGPMGYNSPLHF. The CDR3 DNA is TGCGCCAGCAGCCCACACCCGGGCCCGATGGGATATAATTCACCCCTCCACTTT.